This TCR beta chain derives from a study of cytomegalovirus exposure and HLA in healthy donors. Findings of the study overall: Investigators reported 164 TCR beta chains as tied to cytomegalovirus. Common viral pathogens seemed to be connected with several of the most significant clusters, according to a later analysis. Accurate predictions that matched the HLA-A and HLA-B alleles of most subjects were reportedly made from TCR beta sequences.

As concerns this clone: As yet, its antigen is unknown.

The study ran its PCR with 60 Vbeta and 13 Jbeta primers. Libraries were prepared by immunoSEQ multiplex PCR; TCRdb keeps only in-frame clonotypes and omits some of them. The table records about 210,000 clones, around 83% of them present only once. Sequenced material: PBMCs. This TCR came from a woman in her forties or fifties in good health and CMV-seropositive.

CDR3 region: CASSFAGGTDTQYF. DNA for the CDR3: TGCGCCAGCAGCTTCGCGGGGGGCACAGATACGCAGTATTTT. The chain carries TRBV5-1 and TRBJ2-3, with 7 bases identical to TRBD2. This CDR3 region has 14 residues. The germline V gene encodes CDR1 SGHRS and CDR2 YFSETQ. Trimming at V came to 2 bases and at J to 1 base, leaving 1 base not matched to a gene.